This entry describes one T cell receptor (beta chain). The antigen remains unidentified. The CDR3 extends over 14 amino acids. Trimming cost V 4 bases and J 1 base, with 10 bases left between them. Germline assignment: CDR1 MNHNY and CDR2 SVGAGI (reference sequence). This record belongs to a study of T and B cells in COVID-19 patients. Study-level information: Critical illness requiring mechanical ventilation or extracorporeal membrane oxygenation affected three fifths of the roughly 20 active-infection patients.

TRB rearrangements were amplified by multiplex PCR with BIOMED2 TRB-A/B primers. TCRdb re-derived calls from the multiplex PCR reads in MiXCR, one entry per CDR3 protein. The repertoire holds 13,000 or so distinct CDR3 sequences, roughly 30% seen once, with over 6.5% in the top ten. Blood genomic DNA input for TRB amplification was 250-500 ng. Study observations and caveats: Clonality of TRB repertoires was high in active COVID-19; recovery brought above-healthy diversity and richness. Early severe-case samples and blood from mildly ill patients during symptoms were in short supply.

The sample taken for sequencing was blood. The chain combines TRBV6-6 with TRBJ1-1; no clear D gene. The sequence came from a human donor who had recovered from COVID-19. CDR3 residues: CASSSNFGNTEAFF. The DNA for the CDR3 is TGTGCCAGCAGTTCTAATTTCGGGAACACTGAAGCTTTCTTT.